The rows below give T cell receptor beta chains drawn from one sample of a study of cytomegalovirus exposure and HLA in healthy donors. Profiled with immunoSEQ multiplex PCR; TCRdb holds only in-frame clones, not every one. The sample records under 200,000 clones, roughly 80% being singletons. Sequencing used PBMCs. These receptors were obtained from a male donor in good health and CMV-seropositive. Each CDR3 is given with its conserved first and last residue. Each record gives: D gene, J gene, V gene, clone size, CDR3 DNA, CDR3 protein. The D gene is left open where the match is weak. Size values are once, few and many counts, or a class for expanded clones, and some rows have none.

TRBD1 | TRBJ1-2 | TRBV6-1 | once | TGTGCCAGCAGTGAAGGACAGGGACCTAACTATGGCTACACCTTC | CASSEGQGPNYGYTF
TRBD2 | TRBJ2-3 | TRBV5-4 | NA | TGTGCCAGCAGCCTACGGACTAGCGGGAGAAGCACAGATACGCAGTATTTT | CASSLRTSGRSTDTQYF
NA | TRBJ1-2 | TRBV7-2 | few | TGTGCCAGCAGCCTATTCTCGAACGAAAACTATGGCTACACCTTC | CASSLFSNENYGYTF
NA | TRBJ1-3 | TRBV6-1 | NA | TGTGCCAGCGGAGAAGATAGAGTGATAAGCTCTGGAAACACCATATATTTT | CASGEDRVISSGNTIYF
NA | TRBJ2-5 | TRBV19 | NA | TGTGCCAGTAGTATAGCCCCCGGGGGTCAAGAGACCCAGTACTTC | CASSIAPGGQETQYF
TRBD2 | TRBJ2-7 | TRBV7-9 | NA | TGTGCCAGCAGCTTAGGACTAGCGGGGAGGGGCGAGCAGTACTTC | CASSLGLAGRGEQYF
TRBD2 | TRBJ2-5 | TRBV5-1 | NA | TGCGCCAGCAGCTTCGGGCTAGCGGGGGGGACCCTGGAGCAGTACTTC | CASSFGLAGGTLEQYF
NA | TRBJ1-6 | TRBV30 | NA | TGTGCCTGGAGCCTGGCCTTCTCCTATAATTCACCCCTCCACTTT | CAWSLAFSYNSPLHF
NA | TRBJ1-5 | TRBV7-8 | NA | TGTGCCAGCAGCCCCGGGCACAGGAAGGAGTCCGGACAGCCCCAGCATTTT | CASSPGHRKESGQPQHF
TRBD1 | TRBJ2-4 | TRBV13 | few | TGTGCCAGCAGCTTAGACAGGGGGTCGGACATTCAGTACTTC | CASSLDRGSDIQYF
NA | TRBJ1-5 | TRBV6-5 | NA | TGTGCCAGCAGATGGGGGCCAAATCAGCCCCAGCATTTT | CASRWGPNQPQHF
TRBD1 | TRBJ1-5 | TRBV10-3 | NA | TGTGCCATCAGGGGGACAGGGGGAGATCAGCCCCAGCATTTT | CAIRGTGGDQPQHF
NA | TRBJ1-2 | TRBV5-4 | few | TGTGCCAGCAGTTCCTCAGGGGTGCGATATGGCTACACCTTC | CASSSSGVRYGYTF
NA | TRBJ2-5 | TRBV28 | NA | TGTGCCAGCAGTTCAGGGAAAGAGACCCAGTACTTC | CASSSGKETQYF
NA | TRBJ2-1 | TRBV21-1 | many | TGTGCCAGCAGCAAAACCTCCAGTGAGCAGTTCTTC | CASSKTSSEQFF
TRBD1 | TRBJ1-2 | TRBV11-2 | once | TGTGCCAGCAGCTCTATTTCCCGACAGGGGAAAGATAACTATGGCTACACCTTC | CASSSISRQGKDNYGYTF
TRBD2 | TRBJ2-7 | TRBV27 | NA | TGTGCCAGCAGGTCCCTTAGCGGGACAATGGGTGAGCAGTACTTC | CASRSLSGTMGEQYF
TRBD2 | TRBJ2-2 | TRBV16 | NA | TGTGCCAGCAGCCAAGCGGGAGCGAACACCGGGGAGCTGTTTTTT | CASSQAGANTGELFF
NA | TRBJ1-1 | TRBV18 | NA | TGTGCCAGCTCACCCGGACAGACTATGAACACTGAAGCTTTCTTT | CASSPGQTMNTEAFF
NA | TRBJ2-5 | TRBV15 | NA | TGTGCCACCAGCAGAGACAGGGGAGAGACCCAGTACTTC | CATSRDRGETQYF
NA | TRBJ2-5 | TRBV11-2 | NA | TGTGCCAGCGGTCGACTAGAGACCCAGTACTTC | CASGRLETQYF
NA | TRBJ2-6 | TRBV19 | NA | TGTGCCAGTAGTATAGATTACAGGGATGGTGGGGCCAACGTCCTGACTTTC | CASSIDYRDGGANVLTF
NA | TRBJ2-2 | TRBV6-6 | NA | TGTGCCAGCAGTTACGGGCGGGCCACGACGACCGGGGAGCTGTTTTTT | CASSYGRATTTGELFF
TRBD2 | TRBJ2-2 | TRBV28 | NA | TGTGCCAGCAAGGAGCGGGGTAGGGGGGAGCTGTTTTTT | CASKERGRGELFF
NA | TRBJ2-7 | TRBV6-1 | NA | TGTGCCAGCAGTGGGCTGACAGGCTACGAGCAGTACTTC | CASSGLTGYEQYF
TRBD1 | TRBJ2-7 | TRBV6-5 | NA | TGTGCCAGCAGTTACGCCTTGACAGGGCGCTCCTACGAGCAGTACTTC | CASSYALTGRSYEQYF
TRBD1 | TRBJ1-1 | TRBV7-9 | NA | TGTGCCAGCAGCCGGGACAGGGCTAACACTGAAGCTTTCTTT | CASSRDRANTEAFF
NA | TRBJ2-7 | TRBV6-5 | NA | TGTGCCAGCTCCCTCGGCGGGGCCCCTCTCAACGAGCAGTACTTC | CASSLGGAPLNEQYF
NA | TRBJ1-4 | TRBV7-9 | NA | TGTGCCAGCAGACCTCCTATTCCTGGCAGGGATAATGAAAAACTGTTTTTT | CASRPPIPGRDNEKLFF
NA | TRBJ2-7 | TRBV5-4 | NA | TGTGCCAGCAGCTTGGGGGGCAAGACCTACGAGCAGTACTTC | CASSLGGKTYEQYF
NA | TRBJ2-1 | TRBV7-2 | NA | TGTGCCAGCAGCTCTAAAGGGGGGGTGTACAATGAGCAGTTCTTC | CASSSKGGVYNEQFF
TRBD1 | TRBJ2-6 | TRBV15 | NA | TGTGCCACCTACGGGACAGACTCTGGGGCCAACGTCCTGACTTTC | CATYGTDSGANVLTF
NA | TRBJ2-5 | TRBV5-1 | NA | TGCGCCAGCAGCTTAGATCCCAACCAAGAGGAGACCCAGTACTTC | CASSLDPNQEETQYF
NA | TRBJ2-1 | TRBV9 | NA | TGTGCCAGCAGCGTAGAAGCTCCGGCGGGCAATGAGCAGTTCTTC | CASSVEAPAGNEQFF
NA | TRBJ2-7 | TRBV15 | NA | TGTGCCACCAGCAGAGCTGGGAGGTACGAGCAGTACTTC | CATSRAGRYEQYF
TRBD2 | TRBJ2-3 | TRBV7-9 | NA | TGTTCCAGCAGCCCCAGTTCTATCAGCCTAGCGGCGCAGTATTTT | CSSSPSSISLAAQYF
NA | TRBJ1-1 | TRBV30 | NA | TGTGCCTGGCTTTCCAGGGTTTACACTGAAGCTTTCTTT | CAWLSRVYTEAFF
NA | TRBJ1-2 | TRBV4-3 | few | TGCGCCAGCAGCCAAGGATCAGCGGGCTATGGCTACACCTTC | CASSQGSAGYGYTF
NA | TRBJ2-1 | TRBV6-5 | NA | TGTGCCAGCAGGGCGGATCCTTGGGATGAGCAGTTCTTC | CASRADPWDEQFF
NA | TRBJ1-1 | TRBV30 | NA | TGTGCCTGGAGTGTACTAAGGGGAACTGAAGCTTTCTTT | CAWSVLRGTEAFF
TRBD1 | TRBJ1-1 | TRBV6-5 | few | TGTGCCAGCAGTTACTCTGGACAGGGAGACACTGAAGCTTTCTTT | CASSYSGQGDTEAFF
NA | TRBJ2-7 | TRBV7-2 | NA | TGTGCCAGCAGCATGGGACTGAGCTCCTACGAGCAGTACTTC | CASSMGLSSYEQYF
TRBD1 | TRBJ1-1 | TRBV9 | NA | TGTGCCAGCAGCGAACAGGGGGCGGGGAGGGTCACTGAAGCTTTCTTT | CASSEQGAGRVTEAFF
TRBD1 | TRBJ1-1 | TRBV10-3 | NA | TGTGCCATCAGTGACCGGACAGGGCGGACTGAAGCTTTCTTT | CAISDRTGRTEAFF
TRBD1 | TRBJ1-1 | TRBV5-6 | few | TGTGCCAGCAGCCTAGGGGACAGGGGAACTTTCTTT | CASSLGDRGTFF
NA | TRBJ1-1 | TRBV18 | few | TGTGCCAGCTCACCTGGAGGGAACACTGAAGCTTTCTTT | CASSPGGNTEAFF
TRBD1 | TRBJ2-5 | TRBV27 | few | TGTGCCAGCAGTTTAACGGGGACAGGGGATTTAGGAGAGACCCAGTACTTC | CASSLTGTGDLGETQYF
TRBD2 | TRBJ2-5 | TRBV5-4 | NA | TGTGCCAGCAGCCCCCGGGGGGGGTTGATGGGAGAGACCCAGTACTTC | CASSPRGGLMGETQYF
NA | TRBJ1-2 | TRBV4-1 | few | TGCGCCAGCAGCCCCCTCGGGGAAAACTATGGCTACACCTTC | CASSPLGENYGYTF
TRBD1 | TRBJ2-7 | TRBV29-1 | few | TGCAGCGTCACCACAGGGGGCTCCTACGAGCAGTACTTC | CSVTTGGSYEQYF
TRBD2 | TRBJ2-7 | TRBV11-2 | NA | TGTGCCAGCAGCTTGGGGACTAGCGGGGACGAGCAGTACTTC | CASSLGTSGDEQYF
NA | TRBJ2-7 | TRBV19 | NA | TGTGCCAGTAGCCCCCCACATGGGGGCGGCCAGCAGTACTTC | CASSPPHGGGQQYF
TRBD1 | TRBJ2-7 | TRBV11-2 | NA | TGTGCCAGCAGCCTCCAAGAGGGACAGGGACACGAGCAGTACTTC | CASSLQEGQGHEQYF
NA | TRBJ1-4 | TRBV5-1 | NA | TGCGCCAGCAGCTTGTCGACAGGCCCTAATGAAAAACTGTTTTTT | CASSLSTGPNEKLFF
NA | TRBJ1-5 | TRBV2 | NA | TGTGCCAGCAGTCCCTATGGACAAGTGGGGAATCAGCCCCAGCATTTT | CASSPYGQVGNQPQHF
NA | TRBJ1-4 | TRBV6-5 | once | TGTGCCAGCAGGATTACAGGGACGGATGAAAAACTGTTTTTT | CASRITGTDEKLFF
TRBD1 | TRBJ1-1 | TRBV7-9 | NA | TGTGCCAGCAGCCGAGAAGGACAGGGGGGACCTGAAGCTTTCTTT | CASSREGQGGPEAFF
NA | TRBJ1-2 | TRBV6-1 | NA | TGTGCCAGCAGTGAAATTGCCGAGAGCTATGGCTACACCTTC | CASSEIAESYGYTF
NA | TRBJ1-2 | TRBV7-2 | NA | TGTGCCAGCAGCGGCTTAGCAACCCGTGGAGGCTATGGCTACACCTTC | CASSGLATRGGYGYTF